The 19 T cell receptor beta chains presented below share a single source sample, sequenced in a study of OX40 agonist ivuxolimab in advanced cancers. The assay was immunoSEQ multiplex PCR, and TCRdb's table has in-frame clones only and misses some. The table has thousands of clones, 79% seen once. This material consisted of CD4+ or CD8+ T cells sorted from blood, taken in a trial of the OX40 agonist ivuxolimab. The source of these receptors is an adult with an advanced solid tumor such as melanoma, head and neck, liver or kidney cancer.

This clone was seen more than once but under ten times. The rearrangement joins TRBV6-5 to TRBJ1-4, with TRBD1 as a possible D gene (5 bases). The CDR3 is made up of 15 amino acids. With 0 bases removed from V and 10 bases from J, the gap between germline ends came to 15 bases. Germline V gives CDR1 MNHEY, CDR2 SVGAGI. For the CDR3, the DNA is TGTGCCAGCAGTTACTCGACAGAGACTAGGGGAAAACTGTTTTTT. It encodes CASSYSTETRGKLFF.

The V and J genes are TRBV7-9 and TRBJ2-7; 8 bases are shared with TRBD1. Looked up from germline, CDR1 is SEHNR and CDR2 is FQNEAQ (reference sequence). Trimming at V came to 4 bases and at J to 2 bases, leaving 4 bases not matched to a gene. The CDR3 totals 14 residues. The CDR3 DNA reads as TGTGCCAGCAGCTGGCCGGACAGGGCCTACGAGCAGTACTTC. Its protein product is CASSWPDRAYEQYF.

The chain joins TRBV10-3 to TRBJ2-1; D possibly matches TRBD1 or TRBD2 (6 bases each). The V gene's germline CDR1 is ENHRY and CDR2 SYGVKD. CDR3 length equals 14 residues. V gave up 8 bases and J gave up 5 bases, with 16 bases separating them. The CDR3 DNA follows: TGTGCCATCGGGGGGCAGAATTCCGACAATGAGCAGTTCTTC. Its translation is CAIGGQNSDNEQFF.

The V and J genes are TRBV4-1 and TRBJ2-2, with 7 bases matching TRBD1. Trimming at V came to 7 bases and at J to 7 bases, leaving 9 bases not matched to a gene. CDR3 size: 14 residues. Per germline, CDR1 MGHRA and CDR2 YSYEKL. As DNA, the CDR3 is TGCGCCAGCACAGACAGGGCTACTGGCGGGGAGCTGTTTTTT. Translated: CASTDRATGGELFF.

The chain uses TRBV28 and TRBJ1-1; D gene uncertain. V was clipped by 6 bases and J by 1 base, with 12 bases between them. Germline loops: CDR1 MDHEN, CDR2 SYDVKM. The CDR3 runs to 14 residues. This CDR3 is CASSPPDQNTEAFF. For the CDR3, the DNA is TGTGCCAGCAGCCCCCCTGACCAGAACACTGAAGCTTTCTTT.

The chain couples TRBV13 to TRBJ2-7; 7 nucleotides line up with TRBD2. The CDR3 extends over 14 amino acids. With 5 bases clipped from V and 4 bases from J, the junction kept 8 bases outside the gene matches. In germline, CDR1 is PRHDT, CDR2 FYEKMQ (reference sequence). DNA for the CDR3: TGTGCCAGCAGCCCCTCCCTAGCGGATTACGAGCAGTACTTC. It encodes CASSPSLADYEQYF.

In nucleotides, the CDR3 is TGTGCCAGCAGCGTAGGGAGGAGCACAGATACGCAGTATTTT. Encoded protein: CASSVGRSTDTQYF. The V and J genes are TRBV9 and TRBJ2-3, with D maybe TRBD2 (5 bases). Germline values: CDR1 SGDLS, CDR2 YYNGEE. This CDR3 is built from 14 residues. Trimming shortened V by 0 bases and J by 0 bases, and 5 bases separated the two germline ends. The full variable domain, rest sourced from reference TRBV9 and TRBJ2-3, is DSGVTQTPKHLITATGQRVTLRCSPRSGDLSVYWYQQSLDQGLQFLIQYYNGEERAKGNILERFSAQQFPDLHSELNLSSLELGDSALYFCASSVGRSTDTQYFGPGTRLTVL.

Written as DNA, the CDR3 is TGTGCCAGCAGGCATATCCAGGGGCACACTGAAGCTTTCTTT. Its translation is CASRHIQGHTEAFF. This chain links TRBV28 with TRBJ1-1; possible D gene TRBD1, 6 bases. The CDR3 is 14 amino acids. Germline CDR1 and CDR2: MDHEN and SYDVKM. The germline V and J ends were trimmed by 6 bases and 3 bases, with 14 bases remaining between them.

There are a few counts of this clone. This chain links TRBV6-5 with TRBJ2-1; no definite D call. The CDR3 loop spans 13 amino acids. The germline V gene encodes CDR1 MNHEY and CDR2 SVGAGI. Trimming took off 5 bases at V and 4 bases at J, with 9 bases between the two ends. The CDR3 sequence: CASSVSGYNEQFF. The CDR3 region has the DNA TGTGCCAGCAGTGTGTCTGGGTACAATGAGCAGTTCTTC.

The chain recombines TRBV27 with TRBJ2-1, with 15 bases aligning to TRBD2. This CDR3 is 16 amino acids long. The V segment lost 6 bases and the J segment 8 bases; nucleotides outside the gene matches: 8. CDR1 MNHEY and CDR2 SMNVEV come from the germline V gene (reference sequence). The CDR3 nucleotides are TGTGCCAGCAGAAAAACCGGGACTAGCGGGAGGTATGAGCAGTTCTTC. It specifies CASRKTGTSGRYEQFF.

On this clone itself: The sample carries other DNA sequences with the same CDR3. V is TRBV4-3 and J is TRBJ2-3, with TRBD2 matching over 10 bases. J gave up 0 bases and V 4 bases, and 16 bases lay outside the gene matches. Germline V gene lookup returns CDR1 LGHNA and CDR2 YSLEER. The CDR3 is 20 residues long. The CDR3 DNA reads TGCGCCAGCAGCCCAATGCTGACCCTAGCGGGGGCACCAAGCACAGATACGCAGTATTTT. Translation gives CASSPMLTLAGAPSTDTQYF.

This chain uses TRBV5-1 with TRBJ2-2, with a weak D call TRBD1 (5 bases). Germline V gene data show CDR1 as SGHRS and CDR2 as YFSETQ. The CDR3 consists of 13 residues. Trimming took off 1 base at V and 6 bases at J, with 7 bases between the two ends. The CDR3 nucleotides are TGCGCCAGCAGCTTGATAGGGGCCGGGGAGCTGTTTTTT. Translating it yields CASSLIGAGELFF.

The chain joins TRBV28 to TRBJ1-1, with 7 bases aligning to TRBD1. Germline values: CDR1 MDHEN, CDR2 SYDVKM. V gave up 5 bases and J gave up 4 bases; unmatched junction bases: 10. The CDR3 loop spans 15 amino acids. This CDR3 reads CASSPDRVVRTEAFF. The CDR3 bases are TGTGCCAGCAGTCCTGACAGGGTAGTTCGCACTGAAGCTTTCTTT.

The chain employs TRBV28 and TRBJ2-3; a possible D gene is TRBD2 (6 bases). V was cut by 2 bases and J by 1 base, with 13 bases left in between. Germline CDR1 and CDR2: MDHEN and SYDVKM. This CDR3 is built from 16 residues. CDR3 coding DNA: TGTGCCAGCAGTTTAGGAGGGTGGAGGGGCACAGATACGCAGTATTTT. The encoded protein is CASSLGGWRGTDTQYF.

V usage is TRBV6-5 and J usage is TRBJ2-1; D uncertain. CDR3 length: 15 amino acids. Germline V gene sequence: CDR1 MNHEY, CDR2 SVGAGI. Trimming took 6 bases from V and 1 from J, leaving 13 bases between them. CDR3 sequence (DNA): TGTGCCAGCAGCCCCTTTACGGGTTCCTACAATGAGCAGTTCTTC. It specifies CASSPFTGSYNEQFF.

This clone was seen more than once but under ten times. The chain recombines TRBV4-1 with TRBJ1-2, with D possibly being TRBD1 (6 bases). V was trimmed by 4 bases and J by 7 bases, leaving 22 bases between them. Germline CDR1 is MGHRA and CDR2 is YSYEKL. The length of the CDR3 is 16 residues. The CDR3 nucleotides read TGCGCCAGCAGCCGGTCGGGGGGGGCGCAACGAGGTGGCTACACCTTC. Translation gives CASSRSGGAQRGGYTF.

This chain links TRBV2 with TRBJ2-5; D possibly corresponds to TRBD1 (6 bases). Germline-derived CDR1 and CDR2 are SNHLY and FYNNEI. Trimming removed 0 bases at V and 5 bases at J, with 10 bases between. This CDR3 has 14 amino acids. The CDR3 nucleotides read TGTGCCAGCAGTGAAGCTGGGGGCTGGGAGACCCAGTACTTC. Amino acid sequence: CASSEAGGWETQYF. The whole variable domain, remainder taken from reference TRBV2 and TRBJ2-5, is EPEVTQTPSHQVTQMGQEVILRCVPISNHLYFYWYRQILGQKVEFLVSFYNNEISEKSEIFDDQFSVERPDGSNFTLKIRSTKLEDSAMYFCASSEAGGWETQYFGPGTRLLVL.

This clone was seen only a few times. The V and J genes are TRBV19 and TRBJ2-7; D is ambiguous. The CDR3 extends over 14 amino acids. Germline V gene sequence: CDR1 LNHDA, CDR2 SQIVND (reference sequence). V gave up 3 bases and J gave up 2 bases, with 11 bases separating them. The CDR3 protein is CASSIALGTYEQYF. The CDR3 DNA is TGTGCCAGTAGTATCGCGCTAGGAACCTACGAGCAGTACTTC. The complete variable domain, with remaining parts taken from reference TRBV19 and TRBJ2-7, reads DGGITQSPKYLFRKEGQNVTLSCEQNLNHDAMYWYRQDPGQGLRLIYYSQIVNDFQKGDIAEGYSVSREKKESFPLTVTSAQKNPTAFYLCASSIALGTYEQYFGPGTRLTVT.

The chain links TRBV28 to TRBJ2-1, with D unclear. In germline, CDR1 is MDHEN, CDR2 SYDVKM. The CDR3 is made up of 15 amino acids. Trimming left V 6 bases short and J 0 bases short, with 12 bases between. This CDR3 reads CASSSGVSSYNEQFF. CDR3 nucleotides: TGTGCCAGCAGCTCTGGGGTTAGCTCCTACAATGAGCAGTTCTTC.